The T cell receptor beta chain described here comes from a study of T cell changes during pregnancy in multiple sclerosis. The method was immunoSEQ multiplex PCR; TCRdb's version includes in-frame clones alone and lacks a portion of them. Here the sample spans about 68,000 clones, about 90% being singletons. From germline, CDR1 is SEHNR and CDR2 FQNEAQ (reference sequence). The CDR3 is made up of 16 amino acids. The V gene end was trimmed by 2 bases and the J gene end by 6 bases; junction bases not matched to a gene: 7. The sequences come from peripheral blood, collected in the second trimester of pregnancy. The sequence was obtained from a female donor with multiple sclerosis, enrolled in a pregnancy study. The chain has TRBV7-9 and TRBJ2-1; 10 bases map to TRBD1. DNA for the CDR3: TGTGCCAGCAGCTTAAGTGGGACAGGGGCTGCCAATGAGCAGTTCTTC. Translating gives CASSLSGTGAANEQFF.